This T cell receptor beta chain was captured in a study of CD8 T cells in Susac syndrome. The CDR3 extends over 14 amino acids. V lost 0 bases, J lost 8 bases, and 7 bases stayed unmatched. Germline assignment: CDR1 GTSNPN and CDR2 SVGIG (reference sequence). When the RNA was reverse transcribed, random hexamers were used with an input of 0.5 to 1 ug. TCRdb redid the calling of the immunoSEQ multiplex PCR reads with MiXCR, one entry per CDR3 protein. The table records about 180,000 distinct CDR3 sequences, around 94% of them present only once. This chain uses TRBV30 with TRBJ1-2; the match to TRBD1 covers 9 bases. The specimen was CD4+ T cells from PBMCs. This sequence was found in a human donor with Susac syndrome. CDR3 bases: TGTGCCTGGAGTGTAGGAGGGACAGGGAAGGGCTACACCTTC. This gives the protein CAWSVGGTGKGYTF. Drawing the rest from reference TRBV30 and TRBJ1-2, the complete variable domain is SQTIHQWPATLVQPVGSPLSLECTVEGTSNPNLYWYRQAAGRGLQLLFYSVGIGQISSEVPQNLSASRPQDRQFILSSKKLLLSDSGFYLCAWSVGGTGKGYTFGSGTRLTVV.